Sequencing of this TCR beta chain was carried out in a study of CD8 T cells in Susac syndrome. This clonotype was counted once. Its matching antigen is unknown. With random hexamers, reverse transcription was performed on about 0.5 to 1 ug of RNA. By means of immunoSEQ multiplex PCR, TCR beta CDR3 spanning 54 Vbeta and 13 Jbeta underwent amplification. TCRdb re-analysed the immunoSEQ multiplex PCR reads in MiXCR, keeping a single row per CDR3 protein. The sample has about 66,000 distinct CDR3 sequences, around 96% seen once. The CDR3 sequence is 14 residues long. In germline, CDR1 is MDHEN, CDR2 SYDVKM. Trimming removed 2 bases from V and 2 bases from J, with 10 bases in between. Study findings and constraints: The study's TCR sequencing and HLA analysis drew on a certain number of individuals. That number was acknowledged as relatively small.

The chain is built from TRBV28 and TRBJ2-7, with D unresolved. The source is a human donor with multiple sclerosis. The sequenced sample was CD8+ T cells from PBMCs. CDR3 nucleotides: TGTGCCAGCAGTTTACCGCCGGGTACCTACGAGCAGTACTTC. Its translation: CASSLPPGTYEQYF. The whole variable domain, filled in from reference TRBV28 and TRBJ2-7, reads DVKVTQSSRYLVKRTGEKVFLECVQDMDHENMFWYRQDPGLGLRLIYFSYDVKMKEKGDIPEGYSVSREKKERFSLILESASTNQTSMYLCASSLPPGTYEQYFGPGTRLTVT.